This TCR beta chain was identified during a study of T cell repertoires in cytomegalovirus infection. Study in general: Matching HLA type and CMV infection were both indicated by public TCR beta signatures.

The V gene's germline CDR1 is SGHVS and CDR2 FNYEAQ. There are 16 residues in the CDR3. The V gene end was trimmed by 10 bases and the J gene end by 0 bases; junction bases not matched to a gene: 10. This clonotype appeared a few times. One entry per CDR3 protein results from TCRdb running MiXCR on the reads. The sample yields some 400,000 distinct CDR3 sequences, approximately 32% seen once. This TCR derives from a human donor in good health (CMV status not recorded). Some clones in this sample may be carry-over from other donors' samples. The rearrangement links TRBV7-6 to TRBJ2-1; 9 bases fit TRBD2. The sequencing sample was made of PBMCs. The CDR3, as DNA: TGTGCCATCCATAGGGATAGCGGGGGCTCCTACAATGAGCAGTTCTTC. It specifies CAIHRDSGGSYNEQFF.